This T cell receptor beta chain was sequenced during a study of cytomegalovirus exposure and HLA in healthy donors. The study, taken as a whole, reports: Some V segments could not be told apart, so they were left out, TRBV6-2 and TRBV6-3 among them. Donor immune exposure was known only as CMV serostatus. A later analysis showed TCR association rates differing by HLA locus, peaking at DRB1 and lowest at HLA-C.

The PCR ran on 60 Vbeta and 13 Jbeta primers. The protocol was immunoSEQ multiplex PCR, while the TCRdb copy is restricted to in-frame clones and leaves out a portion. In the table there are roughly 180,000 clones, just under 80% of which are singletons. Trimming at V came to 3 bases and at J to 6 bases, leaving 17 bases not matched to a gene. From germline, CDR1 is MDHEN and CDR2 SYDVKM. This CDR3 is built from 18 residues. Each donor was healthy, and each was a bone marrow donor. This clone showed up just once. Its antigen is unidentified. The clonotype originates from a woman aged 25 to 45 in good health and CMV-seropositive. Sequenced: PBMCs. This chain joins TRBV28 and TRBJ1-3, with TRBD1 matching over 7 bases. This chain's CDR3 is CASSLALEGGVDVNTIYF. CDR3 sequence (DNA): TGTGCCAGCAGTTTGGCCCTCGAAGGGGGCGTGGATGTAAACACCATATATTTT.